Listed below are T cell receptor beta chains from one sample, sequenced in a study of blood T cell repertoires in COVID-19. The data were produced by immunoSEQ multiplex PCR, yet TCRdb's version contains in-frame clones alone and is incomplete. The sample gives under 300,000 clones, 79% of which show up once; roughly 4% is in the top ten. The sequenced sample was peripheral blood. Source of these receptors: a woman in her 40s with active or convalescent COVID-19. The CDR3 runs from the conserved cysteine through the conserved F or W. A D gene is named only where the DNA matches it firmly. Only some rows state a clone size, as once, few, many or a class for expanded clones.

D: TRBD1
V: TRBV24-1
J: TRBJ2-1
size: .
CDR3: CATSDFLRQGMFF
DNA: TGTGCCACCAGTGATTTTCTCAGACAGGGTATGTTCTTC

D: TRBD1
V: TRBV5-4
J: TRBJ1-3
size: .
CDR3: CASSWTQGAPSGNTIYF
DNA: TGTGCCAGCAGCTGGACACAGGGGGCGCCCTCTGGAAACACCATATATTTT

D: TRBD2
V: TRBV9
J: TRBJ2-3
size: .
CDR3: CASSGTAGTSGTDTQYF
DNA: TGTGCCAGCAGCGGAACGGCCGGGACTAGCGGCACAGATACGCAGTATTTT

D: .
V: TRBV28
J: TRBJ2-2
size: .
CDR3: CASSLGGARTGELFF
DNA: TGTGCCAGCAGTTTAGGCGGGGCTCGCACCGGGGAGCTGTTTTTT

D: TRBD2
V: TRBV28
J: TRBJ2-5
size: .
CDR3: CASSSLAGQETQYF
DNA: TGTGCCAGCAGTTCTCTAGCGGGGCAAGAGACCCAGTACTTC

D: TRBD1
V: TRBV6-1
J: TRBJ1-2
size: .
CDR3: CASSQGTGEGYTF
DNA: TGTGCCAGCAGTCAGGGGACAGGGGAGGGCTACACCTTC

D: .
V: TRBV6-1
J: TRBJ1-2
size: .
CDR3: CASSEGRNREGYGYTF
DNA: TGTGCCAGCAGTGAAGGGAGGAACAGGGAGGGCTATGGCTACACCTTC

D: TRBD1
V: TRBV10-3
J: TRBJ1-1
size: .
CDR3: CAISEPGQGYAEAFF
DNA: TGTGCCATCAGTGAGCCGGGACAGGGGTACGCTGAAGCTTTCTTT

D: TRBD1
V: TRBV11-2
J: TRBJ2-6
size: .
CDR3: CASSLTGDPYSGANVLTF
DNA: TGTGCCAGCAGCTTGACAGGGGACCCATACTCTGGGGCCAACGTCCTGACTTTC

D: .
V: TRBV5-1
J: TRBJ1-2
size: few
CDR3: CASSLPSGNYGYTF
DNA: TGCGCCAGCAGCTTGCCCTCGGGGAACTATGGCTACACCTTC

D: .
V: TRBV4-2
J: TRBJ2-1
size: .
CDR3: CASSQGDLVYNEQFF
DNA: TGTGCCAGCAGCCAAGGGGACTTGGTGTACAATGAGCAGTTCTTC

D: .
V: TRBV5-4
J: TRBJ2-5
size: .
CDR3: CASTRGGAGETQYF
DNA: TGTGCCAGCACCCGAGGGGGGGCAGGGGAGACCCAGTACTTC

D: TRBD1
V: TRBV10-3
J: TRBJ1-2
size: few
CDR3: CAISETGDNYGYTF
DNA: TGTGCCATCAGTGAAACAGGGGATAACTATGGCTACACCTTC

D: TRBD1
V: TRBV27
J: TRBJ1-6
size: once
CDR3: CASSSDRGRSPLHF
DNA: TGTGCCAGCAGTTCGGACAGGGGGAGGTCACCCCTCCACTTT

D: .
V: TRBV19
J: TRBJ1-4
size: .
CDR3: CASSERTNEKLFF
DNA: TGTGCCAGTAGTGAGCGGACTAATGAAAAACTGTTTTTT

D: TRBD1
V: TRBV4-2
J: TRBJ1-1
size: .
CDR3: CASRRQGLADTEAFF
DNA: TGTGCCAGCAGAAGACAGGGTCTCGCGGACACTGAAGCTTTCTTT

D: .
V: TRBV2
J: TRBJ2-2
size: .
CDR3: CASSEGRENTGELFF
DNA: TGTGCCAGCAGTGAGGGGCGGGAGAACACCGGGGAGCTGTTTTTT

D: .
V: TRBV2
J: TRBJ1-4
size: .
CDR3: CASSDGRGARKLFF
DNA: TGTGCCAGCAGTGACGGGAGGGGGGCGCGGAAACTGTTTTTT

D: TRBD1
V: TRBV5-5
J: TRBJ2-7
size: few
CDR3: CASSLEGARAYEQYF
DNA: TGTGCCAGCAGCTTGGAGGGGGCGCGGGCTTACGAGCAGTACTTC

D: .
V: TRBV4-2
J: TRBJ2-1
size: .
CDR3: CASSQVGGENAREQFF
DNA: TGTGCCAGCAGCCAAGTAGGGGGGGAGAACGCCCGTGAGCAGTTCTTC

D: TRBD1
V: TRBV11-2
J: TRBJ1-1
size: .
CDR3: CASSLVGTGRTEAFF
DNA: TGTGCCAGCAGCTTAGTGGGGACAGGGCGGACTGAAGCTTTCTTT

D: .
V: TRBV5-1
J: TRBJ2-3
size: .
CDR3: CASSSSRGGTDTQYF
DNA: TGCGCCAGCAGCTCATCCAGGGGTGGCACAGATACGCAGTATTTT

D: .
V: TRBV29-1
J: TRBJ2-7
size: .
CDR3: CSVEEWASSDEQYF
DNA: TGCAGCGTTGAAGAATGGGCATCCTCGGACGAGCAGTACTTC

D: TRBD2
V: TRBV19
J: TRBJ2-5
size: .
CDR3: CASSSGRQETQYF
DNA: TGTGCCAGTAGTTCCGGGAGGCAAGAGACCCAGTACTTC

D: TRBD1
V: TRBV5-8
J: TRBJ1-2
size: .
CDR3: CASSTGDRGYGYTF
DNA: TGTGCCAGCAGCACCGGGGACAGGGGTTATGGCTACACCTTC

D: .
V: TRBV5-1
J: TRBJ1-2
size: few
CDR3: CASSLGLNYGYTF
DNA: TGCGCCAGCAGCTTGGGTTTAAACTATGGCTACACCTTC

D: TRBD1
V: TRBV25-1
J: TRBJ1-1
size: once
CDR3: CASRGQLNTEAFF
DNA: TGTGCCAGCAGGGGACAGTTGAACACTGAAGCTTTCTTT

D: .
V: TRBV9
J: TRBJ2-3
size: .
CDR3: CASSVGIGAVKPTDTQYF
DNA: TGTGCCAGCAGCGTAGGAATAGGAGCGGTTAAGCCCACAGATACGCAGTATTTT

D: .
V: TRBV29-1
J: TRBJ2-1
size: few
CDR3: CSVDRANEQFF
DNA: TGCAGCGTTGACAGGGCTAATGAGCAGTTCTTC

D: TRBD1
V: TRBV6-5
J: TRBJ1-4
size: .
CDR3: CASSRDSNEKLFF
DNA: TGTGCCAGCAGTCGGGACAGTAATGAAAAACTGTTTTTT

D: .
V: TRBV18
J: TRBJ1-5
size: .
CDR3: CASSLVVNQPQHF
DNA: TGTGCCAGCTCTCTAGTTGTCAATCAGCCCCAGCATTTT

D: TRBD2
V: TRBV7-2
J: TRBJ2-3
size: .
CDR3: CASSRSGGSGDTQYF
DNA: TGTGCCAGCAGTCGTAGCGGGGGGTCCGGAGATACGCAGTATTTT

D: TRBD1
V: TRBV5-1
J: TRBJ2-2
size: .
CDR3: CASSPQGQGVTGELFF
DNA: TGCGCCAGCAGCCCACAAGGACAGGGAGTAACCGGGGAGCTGTTTTTT

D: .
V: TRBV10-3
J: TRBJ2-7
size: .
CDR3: CAISESTLRF
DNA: TGTGCCATCAGTGAGTCGACTCTGCGATTC

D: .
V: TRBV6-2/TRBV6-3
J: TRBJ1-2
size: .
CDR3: CASSGLGYTF
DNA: TGTGCCAGCAGTGGACTCGGCTACACCTTC

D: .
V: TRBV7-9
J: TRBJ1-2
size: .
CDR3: CASSFEQGAYGYTF
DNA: TGTGCCAGCAGCTTTGAACAGGGAGCCTATGGCTACACCTTC

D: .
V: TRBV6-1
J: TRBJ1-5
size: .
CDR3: CASSEIRGRQPQHF
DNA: TGTGCCAGCAGTGAAATCAGGGGACGGCAGCCCCAGCATTTT

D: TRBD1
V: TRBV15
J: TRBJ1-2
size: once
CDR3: CATSNRTGPIGYTF
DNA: TGTGCCACCAGCAACCGGACAGGGCCAATTGGCTACACCTTC

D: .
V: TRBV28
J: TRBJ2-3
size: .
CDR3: CASSDYTDTQYF
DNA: TGTGCCAGCAGTGACTACACAGATACGCAGTATTTT

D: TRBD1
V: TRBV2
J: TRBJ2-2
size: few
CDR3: CASTQSPQGGTGELFF
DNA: TGTGCCAGCACCCAATCCCCACAGGGGGGCACCGGGGAGCTGTTTTTT

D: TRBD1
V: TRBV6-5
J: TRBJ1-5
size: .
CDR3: CASRRTGGSNQPQHF
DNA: TGTGCCAGCAGACGGACAGGGGGAAGCAATCAGCCCCAGCATTTT

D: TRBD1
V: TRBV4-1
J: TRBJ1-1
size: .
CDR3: CASSLWGTGTTEAFF
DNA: TGCGCCAGCAGCCTTTGGGGGACAGGGACTACTGAAGCTTTCTTT

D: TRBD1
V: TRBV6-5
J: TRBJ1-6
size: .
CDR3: CASTYLTGSGSPLHF
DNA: TGTGCCAGCACCTACTTGACAGGGAGTGGGTCACCCCTCCACTTT

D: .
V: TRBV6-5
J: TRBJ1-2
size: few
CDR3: CASSRAGAVYGYTF
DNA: TGTGCCAGCAGTCGGGCGGGGGCGGTCTATGGCTACACCTTC

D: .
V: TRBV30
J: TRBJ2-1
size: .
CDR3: CAWRSPREQFF
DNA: TGTGCCTGGAGATCCCCGAGGGAGCAGTTCTTC

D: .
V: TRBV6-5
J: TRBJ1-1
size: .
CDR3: CASSHREENTEAFF
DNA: TGTGCCAGCAGTCATCGGGAGGAGAACACTGAAGCTTTCTTT

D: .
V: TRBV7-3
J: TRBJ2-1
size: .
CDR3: CASSRSTGNEQFF
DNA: TGTGCCAGCAGCCGTTCAACGGGTAATGAGCAGTTCTTC

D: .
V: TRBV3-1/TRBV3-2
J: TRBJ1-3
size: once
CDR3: CASSQDQGRNTIYF
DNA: TGTGCCAGCAGCCAGGATCAGGGGAGAAACACCATATATTTT

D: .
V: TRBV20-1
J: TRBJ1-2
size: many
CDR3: CSASSGNYGYTF
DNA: TGCAGTGCTAGTTCCGGGAACTATGGCTACACCTTC

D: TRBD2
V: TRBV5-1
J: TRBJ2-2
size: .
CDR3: CASSLSSGGPSTGELFF
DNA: TGCGCCAGCAGCTTGTCGTCGGGGGGGCCGAGCACCGGGGAGCTGTTTTTT

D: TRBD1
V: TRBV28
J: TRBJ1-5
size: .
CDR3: CASYTYRGYSNQPQHF
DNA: TGTGCCAGCTACACCTACAGGGGATATAGCAATCAGCCCCAGCATTTT

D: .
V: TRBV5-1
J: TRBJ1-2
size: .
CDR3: CASSSGGNYGYTF
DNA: TGCGCCAGCAGTAGCGGGGGAAACTATGGCTACACCTTC

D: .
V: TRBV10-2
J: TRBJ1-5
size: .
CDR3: CASSESGHRNQPQHF
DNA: TGCGCCAGCAGTGAGTCGGGGCACCGTAATCAGCCCCAGCATTTT